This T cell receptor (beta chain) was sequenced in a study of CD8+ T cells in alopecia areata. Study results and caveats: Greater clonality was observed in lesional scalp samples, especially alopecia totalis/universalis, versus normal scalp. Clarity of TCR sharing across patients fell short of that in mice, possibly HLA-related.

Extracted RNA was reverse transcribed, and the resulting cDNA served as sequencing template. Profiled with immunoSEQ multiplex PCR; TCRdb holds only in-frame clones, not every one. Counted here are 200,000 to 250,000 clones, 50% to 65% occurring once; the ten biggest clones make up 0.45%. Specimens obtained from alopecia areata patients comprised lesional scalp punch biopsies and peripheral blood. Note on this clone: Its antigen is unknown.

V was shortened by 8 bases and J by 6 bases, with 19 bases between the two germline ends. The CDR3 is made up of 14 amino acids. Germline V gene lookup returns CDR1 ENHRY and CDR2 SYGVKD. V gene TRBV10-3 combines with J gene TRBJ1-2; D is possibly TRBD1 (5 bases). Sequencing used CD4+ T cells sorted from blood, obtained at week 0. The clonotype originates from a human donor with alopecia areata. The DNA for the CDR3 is TGTGCCATCGGTTTAACGGGGCGCGGGAATGGCTACACCTTC. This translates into CAIGLTGRGNGYTF.